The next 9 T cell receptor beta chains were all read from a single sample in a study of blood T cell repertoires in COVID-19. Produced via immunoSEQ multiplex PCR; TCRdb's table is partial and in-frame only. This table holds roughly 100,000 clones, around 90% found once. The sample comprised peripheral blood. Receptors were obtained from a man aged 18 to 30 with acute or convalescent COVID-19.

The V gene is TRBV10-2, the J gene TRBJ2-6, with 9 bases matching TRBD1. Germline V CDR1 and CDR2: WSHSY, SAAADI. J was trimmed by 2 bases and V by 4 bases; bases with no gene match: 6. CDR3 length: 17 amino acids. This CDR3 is CASSGRDRVTGANVLTF. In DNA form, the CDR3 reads TGCGCCAGCAGTGGTCGGGACAGGGTTACTGGGGCCAACGTCCTGACTTTC.

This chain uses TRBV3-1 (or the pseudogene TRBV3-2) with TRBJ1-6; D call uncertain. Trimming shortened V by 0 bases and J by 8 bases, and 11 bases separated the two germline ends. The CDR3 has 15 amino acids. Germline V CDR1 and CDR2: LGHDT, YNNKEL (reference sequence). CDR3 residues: CASSQDPGFDSPLHF. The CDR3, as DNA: TGTGCCAGCAGCCAAGATCCAGGCTTTGATTCACCCCTCCACTTT.

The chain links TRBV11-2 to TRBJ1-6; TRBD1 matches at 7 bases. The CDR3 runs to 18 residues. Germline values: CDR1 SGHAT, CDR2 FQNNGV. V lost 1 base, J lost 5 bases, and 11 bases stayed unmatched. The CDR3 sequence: CASSLGNRGVKDNSPLHF. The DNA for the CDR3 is TGTGCCAGCAGCTTAGGGAACAGGGGTGTCAAAGATAATTCACCCCTCCACTTT.

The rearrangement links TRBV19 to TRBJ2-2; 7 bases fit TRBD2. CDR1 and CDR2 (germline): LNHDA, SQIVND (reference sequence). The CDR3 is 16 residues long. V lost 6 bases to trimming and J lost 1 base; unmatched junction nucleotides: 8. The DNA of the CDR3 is TGTGCCAGTAGCCAAAGGGAGGGGTGGAACACCGGGGAGCTGTTTTTT. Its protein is CASSQREGWNTGELFF.

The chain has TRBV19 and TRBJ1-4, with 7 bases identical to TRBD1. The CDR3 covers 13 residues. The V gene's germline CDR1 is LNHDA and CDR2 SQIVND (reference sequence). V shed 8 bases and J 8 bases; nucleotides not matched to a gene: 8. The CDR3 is CASGDRVREKLFF. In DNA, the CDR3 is TGTGCCAGTGGCGACAGGGTTCGAGAAAAACTGTTTTTT.

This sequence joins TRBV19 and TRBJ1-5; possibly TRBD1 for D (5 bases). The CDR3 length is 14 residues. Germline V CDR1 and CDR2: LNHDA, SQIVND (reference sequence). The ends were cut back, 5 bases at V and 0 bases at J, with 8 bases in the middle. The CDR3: CASSDSYSNQPQHF. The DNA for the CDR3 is TGTGCCAGTAGTGACAGCTATAGCAATCAGCCCCAGCATTTT.

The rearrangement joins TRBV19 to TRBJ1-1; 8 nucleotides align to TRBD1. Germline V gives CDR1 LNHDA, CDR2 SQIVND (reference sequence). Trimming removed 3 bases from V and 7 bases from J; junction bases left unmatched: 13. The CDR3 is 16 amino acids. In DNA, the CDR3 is TGTGCCAGTAGTATCGAATATTACAGGGGGAAAGATGAAGCTTTCTTT. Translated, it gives CASSIEYYRGKDEAFF.

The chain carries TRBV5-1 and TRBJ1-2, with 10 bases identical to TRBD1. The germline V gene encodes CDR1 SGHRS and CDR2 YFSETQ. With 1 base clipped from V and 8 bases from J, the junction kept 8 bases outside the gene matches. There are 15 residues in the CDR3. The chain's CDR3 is CASSLTATGGSGYTF. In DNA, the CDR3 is TGCGCCAGCAGCTTGACAGCGACAGGGGGCTCGGGCTACACCTTC.

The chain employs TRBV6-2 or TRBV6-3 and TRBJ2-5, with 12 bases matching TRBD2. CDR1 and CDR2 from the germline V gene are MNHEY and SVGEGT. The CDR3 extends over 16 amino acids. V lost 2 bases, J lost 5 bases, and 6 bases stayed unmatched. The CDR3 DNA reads TGTGCCAGCAGTTACGGGCTAGCGGGGGGGCTGGAGACCCAGTACTTC. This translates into CASSYGLAGGLETQYF.